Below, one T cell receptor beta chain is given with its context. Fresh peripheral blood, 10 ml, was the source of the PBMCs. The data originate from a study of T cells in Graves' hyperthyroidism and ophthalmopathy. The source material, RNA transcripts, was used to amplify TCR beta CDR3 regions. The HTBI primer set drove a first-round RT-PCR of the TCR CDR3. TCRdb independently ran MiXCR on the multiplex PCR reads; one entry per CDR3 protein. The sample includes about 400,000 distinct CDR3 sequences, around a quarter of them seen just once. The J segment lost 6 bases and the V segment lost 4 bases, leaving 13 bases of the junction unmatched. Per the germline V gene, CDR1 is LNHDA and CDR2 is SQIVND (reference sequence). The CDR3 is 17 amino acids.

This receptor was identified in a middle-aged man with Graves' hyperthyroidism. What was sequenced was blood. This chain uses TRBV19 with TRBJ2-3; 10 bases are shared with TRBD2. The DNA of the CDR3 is TGTGCCAGTAGTACCCGTAGGACTAGCGGAAGAGGGGATACGCAGTATTTT. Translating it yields CASSTRRTSGRGDTQYF.